The 5 T cell receptor beta chains listed next were all sequenced from one sample in a study of T cells in Graves' hyperthyroidism and ophthalmopathy. The CDR3 regions of TCR beta were amplified from RNA transcripts. The HTBI primer set served for first-round RT-PCR of the TCR CDR3. In TCRdb, the multiplex PCR reads were re-called with MiXCR into one record per CDR3 protein. The sample consists of 350,000 to 400,000 distinct CDR3 sequences, approximately 17% of them appearing once. Sequencing was performed on blood. The receptors come from a man aged 18 to 35 with Graves' ophthalmopathy.

Many counts were recorded for this clonotype. CDR3: CASSDSPDYGYTF. For the CDR3, the DNA is TGTGCCAGCAGTGACTCTCCGGACTATGGCTACACCTTC. V and J are TRBV6-1 and TRBJ1-2; D unresolved. Deletions cut 3 bases from V and 3 bases from J, with 8 bases between. This CDR3 spans 13 amino acids. Germline V gene sequence: CDR1 MNHNS, CDR2 SASEGT.

This clonotype came up many times. The V call is TRBV24-1, the J call TRBJ2-7; D gene unclear. The CDR3 is 14 residues long. Germline-derived CDR1 and CDR2 are KGHDR and SFDVKD. V was pared by 2 bases and J by 4 bases, with 11 bases between. CDR3 sequence (DNA): TGTGCCACCAGTGATTCTGGCTCTCTATACGAGCAGTACTTC. Translating gives CATSDSGSLYEQYF.

This clonotype was seen only a few times. The rearrangement joins TRBV28 to TRBJ2-2; TRBD2 matches at 7 bases. The V segment lost 3 bases and the J segment 3 bases; nucleotides outside the gene matches: 7. CDR1 and CDR2 (germline): MDHEN, SYDVKM. The CDR3 sequence is 16 residues long. The CDR3 sequence: CASSLVTSQYTGELFF. In nucleotides, the CDR3 is TGTGCCAGCAGTTTGGTGACTAGCCAATACACCGGGGAGCTGTTTTTT.

This clonotype was detected many times. The V gene is TRBV5-1, the J gene TRBJ1-1; D might be TRBD1 (5 bases). This CDR3 has 16 residues. Germline V gene lookup returns CDR1 SGHRS and CDR2 YFSETQ. V was clipped by 0 bases and J by 5 bases, with 17 bases between them. Written as DNA, the CDR3 is TGCGCCAGCAGCTTGGCCCTCTCGACAGTTGGGACTGAAGCTTTCTTT. Translation gives CASSLALSTVGTEAFF. Full variable domain (rest looked up from reference TRBV5-1 and TRBJ1-1): KAGVTQTPRYLIKTRGQQVTLSCSPISGHRSVSWYQQTPGQGLQFLFEYFSETQRNKGNFPGRFSGRQFSNSRSEMNVSTLELGDSALYLCASSLALSTVGTEAFFGQGTRLTVV.

This clonotype was detected a few times. V and J are TRBV11-2 and TRBJ1-2; 7 bases are a match to TRBD1. This CDR3 contains 15 residues. Losses at the gene ends were 8 bases for V and 3 bases for J; bases not matched to a gene: 12. Germline V CDR1 and CDR2: SGHAT, FQNNGV. In DNA form, the CDR3 reads TGTGCCAGCCAGGACAGGTTCCTGGGAGACTATGGCTACACCTTC. Translating it yields CASQDRFLGDYGYTF.